A single sample is the source of the 27 T cell receptor beta chains below, sequenced in a study of blood T cell repertoires in COVID-19. TCRdb's table, derived via immunoSEQ multiplex PCR, lists solely in-frame clones and lacks some. Among roughly 77,000 clones listed, 75% to 90% were seen once. The material sequenced was peripheral blood. These receptors all come from a woman aged 80 or older with active COVID-19.

This sequence joins TRBV2 and TRBJ1-2; D ambiguous. Germline CDR1 SNHLY, CDR2 FYNNEI. This CDR3 has 17 residues. V was clipped by 4 bases and J by 4 bases, with 22 bases between them. The CDR3 nucleotides read TGTGCCAGCAGTGCCTCTATATTCCGGTCCGGAGGCTATGGCTACACCTTC. It specifies CASSASIFRSGGYGYTF.

The table lists this clone with a count of one. This chain connects TRBV5-1 to TRBJ2-1; D call uncertain. The CDR3 is 16 residues long. Germline values: CDR1 SGHRS, CDR2 YFSETQ. Between the trimmed V and J ends, which lost 6 bases and 0 bases, there was a span of 16 bases. The CDR3 protein is CASMTGNAVSYNEQFF. The CDR3 nucleotides are TGCGCCAGCATGACGGGTAACGCGGTCTCCTACAATGAGCAGTTCTTC.

This rearrangement joins TRBV6-2 or TRBV6-3 to TRBJ1-2, with 7 bases aligning to TRBD1. The germline CDR1 and CDR2 sequences are MNHEY and SVGEGT. This CDR3 has 15 amino acids. Trimming took 5 bases from V and 2 from J; bases not matched to a gene: 8. Here the CDR3 reads CASSRPGTDNYGYTF. CDR3 in DNA: TGTGCCAGCAGTCGCCCGGGGACAGACAACTATGGCTACACCTTC.

J is TRBJ1-2 and V is TRBV6-5; 7 positions agree with TRBD1. Germline V gene data show CDR1 as MNHEY and CDR2 as SVGAGI. V lost 6 bases and J lost 8; bases outside the gene matches: 9. The CDR3 is 13 amino acids. In DNA, the CDR3 is TGTGCCAGCAGCGATTCAGGGGGAAAAGGCTACACCTTC. This translates into CASSDSGGKGYTF.

The genes are TRBV5-5 and TRBJ2-2; 9 bases fit TRBD1. The CDR3 contains 16 residues. Per germline, CDR1 SGHKS and CDR2 YYEKEE (reference sequence). V was pared by 3 bases and J by 3 bases, with 6 bases of the junction left unmatched. The CDR3 loop reads CASSSTGGHYTGELFF. In nucleotides, the CDR3 is TGTGCCAGCAGCTCTACAGGGGGCCACTACACCGGGGAGCTGTTTTTT.

This rearrangement joins TRBV3-1 (or the pseudogene TRBV3-2) to TRBJ2-5; 8 bases fit TRBD1. The CDR3 has 15 residues. Germline V lookup: CDR1 LGHDT, CDR2 YNNKEL (reference sequence). J lost 6 bases, V lost 4 bases, and 10 bases had no gene match. CDR3 coding DNA: TGTGCCAGCAGCCCACCAGGGGGCAGTCTAAAGACCCAGTACTTC. Translated, it gives CASSPPGGSLKTQYF.

The CDR3: CASSVGRTPTNEKLFF. The CDR3 bases are TGTGCCAGCAGCGTAGGTAGGACTCCAACTAATGAAAAACTGTTTTTT. The V call is TRBV9, the J call TRBJ1-4; D gene uncertain. The CDR3 runs 16 residues. Germline V gives CDR1 SGDLS, CDR2 YYNGEE. V was clipped by 0 bases and J by 0 bases, with 9 bases between them. Full variable domain (missing parts from reference TRBV9 and TRBJ1-4): DSGVTQTPKHLITATGQRVTLRCSPRSGDLSVYWYQQSLDQGLQFLIQYYNGEERAKGNILERFSAQQFPDLHSELNLSSLELGDSALYFCASSVGRTPTNEKLFFGSGTQLSVL.

The J gene is TRBJ2-1, the V gene TRBV6-5; 12 bases agree with TRBD2. Germline CDR1 MNHEY, CDR2 SVGAGI. The CDR3 runs to 15 residues. V shed 5 bases, J shed 12 bases, and the junction held 11 bases outside the gene matches. The CDR3 region has the DNA TGTGCCAGCAGTAACGTGGGACTAGCGGGCTACTTGCAGTTCTTC. Its translation: CASSNVGLAGYLQFF.

This chain uses TRBV12-3 or TRBV12-4 with TRBJ1-1; D call uncertain. The CDR3 is 13 amino acids. Trimming removed 6 bases from V and 0 bases from J, with 8 bases in between. The CDR3 nucleotides are TGTGCCAGCAGCCGAGGGATGAACACTGAAGCTTTCTTT. Translated: CASSRGMNTEAFF.

This chain links TRBV4-2 with TRBJ2-2, with TRBD2 matching over 9 bases. CDR3 length: 16 amino acids. V was clipped by 1 base and J by 5 bases; unmatched bases: 5. Germline loops: CDR1 LGHNA, CDR2 YNFKEQ. The CDR3 region has the DNA TGTGCCAGCAGCCAAGGTCGGCTAGCGGGGACCGGGGAGCTGTTTTTT. It encodes CASSQGRLAGTGELFF.

The chain carries TRBV2 and TRBJ2-7; TRBD1 matches at 8 bases. J was trimmed by 7 bases and V by 4 bases; bases with no gene match: 3. The length of the CDR3 is 12 residues. Germline V gives CDR1 SNHLY, CDR2 FYNNEI. DNA of the CDR3: TGTGCCAGCAGTGCGGACAGGGTGGAGCAGTACTTC. Protein: CASSADRVEQYF. Full variable domain (outside the CDR3, taken from reference TRBV2 and TRBJ2-7): EPEVTQTPSHQVTQMGQEVILRCVPISNHLYFYWYRQILGQKVEFLVSFYNNEISEKSEIFDDQFSVERPDGSNFTLKIRSTKLEDSAMYFCASSADRVEQYFGPGTRLTVT.

This sequence joins TRBV4-1 and TRBJ2-5; 8 bases map to TRBD2. J gave up 1 base and V 0 bases, and 10 bases lay outside the gene matches. Germline values: CDR1 MGHRA, CDR2 YSYEKL. This CDR3 comprises 18 residues. The CDR3 DNA reads TGCGCCAGCAGCCAAGATGACCTGAGCGGGAGCATCCAAGAGACCCAGTACTTC. Amino acids: CASSQDDLSGSIQETQYF.

The chain recombines TRBV19 with TRBJ2-2; 11 bases line up with TRBD2. CDR1 and CDR2 (germline): LNHDA, SQIVND (reference sequence). The CDR3 length is 16 residues. Losses at the gene ends were 10 bases for V and 2 bases for J; bases not matched to a gene: 9. The CDR3 DNA is TGTGCCATATCCCCTAGCGGGAGGCTAAACACCGGGGAGCTGTTTTTT. Protein product: CAISPSGRLNTGELFF.

V is TRBV7-6 and J is TRBJ1-3; maybe TRBD1 (5 bases). The CDR3 contains 15 residues. V was pared by 1 base and J by 3 bases, with 10 bases between. Per the germline V gene, CDR1 is SGHVS and CDR2 is FNYEAQ. CDR3 region: CASSLDPRDGNTIYF. For the CDR3, the DNA is TGTGCCAGCAGCTTAGATCCCAGGGATGGAAACACCATATATTTT.

V usage is TRBV6-6 and J usage is TRBJ2-1; 7 positions agree with TRBD1. Trimming cost V 6 bases and J 1 base; bases outside gene matches: 9. CDR1 is MNHNY, CDR2 SVGAGI, per germline (reference sequence). CDR3 length equals 16 residues. This chain's CDR3 is CASRSYRGTSYNEQFF. The CDR3 DNA sequence: TGTGCCAGCAGATCCTACAGGGGAACGTCCTACAATGAGCAGTTCTTC.

The chain carries TRBV28 and TRBJ1-5; no definite D call. The germline V gene encodes CDR1 MDHEN and CDR2 SYDVKM. This CDR3 is built from 14 residues. The V end was cut by 4 bases, the J end by 3 bases, with 10 bases between. CDR3 protein: CASSYFGVNQPQHF. CDR3 sequence (DNA): TGTGCCAGCAGTTATTTCGGGGTCAATCAGCCCCAGCATTTT.

The V call is TRBV11-3, the J call TRBJ1-2; D ambiguous. The CDR3 runs 13 residues. Per the germline V gene, CDR1 is SGHNT and CDR2 is YENEEA. Trimming cost V 4 bases and J 8 bases, with 14 bases left between them. CDR3 bases: TGTGCCAGCAGCTCTTCAAGCGGCGGAGGCTACACCTTC. Protein sequence: CASSSSSGGGYTF.

The V gene is TRBV10-3, the J gene TRBJ1-1, with TRBD1 identical over 8 bases. The CDR3 spans 14 residues. Germline lookup yields CDR1 ENHRY and CDR2 SYGVKD. The ends lost 5 bases at V and 5 bases at J; junction bases unmatched: 7. Here the CDR3 reads CAISLQGGETEAFF. CDR3 in DNA: TGTGCCATCAGTCTACAGGGGGGAGAGACTGAAGCTTTCTTT.

This sequence joins TRBV4-2 and TRBJ2-1; TRBD2 matches 8 bases. Unmatched junction bases numbered 7, after V lost 3 bases and J lost 9 bases. Germline lookup yields CDR1 LGHNA and CDR2 YNFKEQ. This CDR3 is built from 14 residues. CDR3 in DNA: TGTGCCAGCAGCCATTTTCGGGGGGGAGGTGAGCAGTTCTTC. Its protein product is CASSHFRGGGEQFF.

The chain is built from TRBV18 and TRBJ1-1; unclear D gene. The CDR3 sequence is 13 residues long. Germline CDR1 reads KGHSH; CDR2 reads LQKENI. V lost 5 bases, J lost 4 bases, and 11 bases lay in between. The CDR3 DNA sequence: TGTGCCAGCTCAGACTCGGAGATCACTGAAGCTTTCTTT. It yields the protein CASSDSEITEAFF. The full variable domain, in which reference TRBV18 and TRBJ1-1 provide the parts outside the CDR3, is NAGVMQNPRHLVRRRGQEARLRCSPMKGHSHVYWYRQLPEEGLKFMVYLQKENIIDESGMPKERFSAEFPKEGPSILRIQQVVRGDSAAYFCASSDSEITEAFFGQGTRLTVV.

The chain combines TRBV4-3 with TRBJ2-7, with unresolved D. This CDR3 has 13 amino acids. The ends were cut back, 2 bases at V and 3 bases at J, with 8 bases in the middle. The germline V gene encodes CDR1 LGHNA and CDR2 YSLEER. CDR3 in amino acids: CASSQTRSYEQYF. CDR3 DNA: TGCGCCAGCAGCCAAACCAGAAGCTACGAGCAGTACTTC.

This chain joins TRBV7-3 and TRBJ2-7; 7 bases fit TRBD1. Germline V gives CDR1 SGHTA, CDR2 FQGTGA. V was clipped by 4 bases and J by 9 bases; unmatched bases: 9. The length of the CDR3 is 13 residues. CDR3 amino acids: CASSYLPQGTQYF. CDR3 bases: TGTGCCAGCAGCTACCTCCCACAGGGGACGCAGTACTTC.

V usage is TRBV6-5 and J usage is TRBJ2-3; TRBD1 agrees at 7 bases. With V trimmed by 4 bases and J by 4 bases, 11 bases remained unmatched. This CDR3 region has 16 residues. Germline V gene lookup returns CDR1 MNHEY and CDR2 SVGAGI. In nucleotides, the CDR3 is TGTGCCAGCAGTTCCCATTCGACAGGGTACCCAGATACGCAGTATTTT. Translating gives CASSSHSTGYPDTQYF.

J is TRBJ2-1 and V is TRBV19; 9 bases are shared with TRBD1. This CDR3 comprises 14 residues. From germline, CDR1 is LNHDA and CDR2 SQIVND (reference sequence). After removal of 5 bases from V and 6 bases from J, the junction contained 5 bases not matched to a gene. The CDR3 coding sequence is TGTGCCAGTAGTGCGTCACAGGGGGCCAATGAGCAGTTCTTC. Its translation: CASSASQGANEQFF.

A single count supports this clone. This chain joins TRBV11-3 and TRBJ2-3; TRBD2 might be the D (6 bases). This CDR3 region has 15 residues. From germline, CDR1 is SGHNT and CDR2 YENEEA. The germline V and J ends were trimmed by 5 bases and 4 bases, with 16 bases remaining between them. CDR3 DNA: TGTGCCAGCAGCCCAGGGATCCGCGGGGCAGATACGCAGTATTTT. The encoded protein is CASSPGIRGADTQYF.

The J gene is TRBJ2-2, the V gene TRBV27; D possibly corresponds to TRBD1 (5 bases). This CDR3 has 16 residues. Germline assignment: CDR1 MNHEY and CDR2 SMNVEV (reference sequence). Trimming took 7 bases from V and 1 from J, leaving 16 bases between them. The CDR3 reads CASTPGGQVNTGELFF. The DNA of the CDR3 is TGTGCCAGCACCCCTGGCGGACAAGTGAACACCGGGGAGCTGTTTTTT.

This clone was counted between two and nine times. The V call is TRBV6-2 or TRBV6-3, the J call TRBJ2-5; D may be TRBD2 (6 bases). With 0 bases removed from V and 4 bases from J, the gap between germline ends came to 12 bases. The CDR3 extends over 15 amino acids. Germline CDR1 is MNHEY and CDR2 is SVGEGT. This CDR3 reads CASSYSTGVGETQYF. The CDR3 DNA is TGTGCCAGCAGTTACTCTACGGGAGTTGGAGAGACCCAGTACTTC.